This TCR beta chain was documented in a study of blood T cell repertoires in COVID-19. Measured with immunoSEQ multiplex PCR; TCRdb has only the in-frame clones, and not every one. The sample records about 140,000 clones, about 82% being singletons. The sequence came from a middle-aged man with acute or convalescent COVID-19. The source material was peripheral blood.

The CDR3 DNA follows: TGTGCCAGTAGTGGTCAGATGAACACTGAAGCTTTCTTT. Its translation is CASSGQMNTEAFF. The chain couples TRBV19 to TRBJ1-1; no clear D. V lost 5 bases to trimming and J lost 0 bases, with 7 bases between them. Per germline, CDR1 LNHDA and CDR2 SQIVND (reference sequence). There are 13 residues in the CDR3. Together with reference TRBV19 and TRBJ1-1, the CDR3 gives the full variable domain: DGGITQSPKYLFRKEGQNVTLSCEQNLNHDAMYWYRQDPGQGLRLIYYSQIVNDFQKGDIAEGYSVSREKKESFPLTVTSAQKNPTAFYLCASSGQMNTEAFFGQGTRLTVV.